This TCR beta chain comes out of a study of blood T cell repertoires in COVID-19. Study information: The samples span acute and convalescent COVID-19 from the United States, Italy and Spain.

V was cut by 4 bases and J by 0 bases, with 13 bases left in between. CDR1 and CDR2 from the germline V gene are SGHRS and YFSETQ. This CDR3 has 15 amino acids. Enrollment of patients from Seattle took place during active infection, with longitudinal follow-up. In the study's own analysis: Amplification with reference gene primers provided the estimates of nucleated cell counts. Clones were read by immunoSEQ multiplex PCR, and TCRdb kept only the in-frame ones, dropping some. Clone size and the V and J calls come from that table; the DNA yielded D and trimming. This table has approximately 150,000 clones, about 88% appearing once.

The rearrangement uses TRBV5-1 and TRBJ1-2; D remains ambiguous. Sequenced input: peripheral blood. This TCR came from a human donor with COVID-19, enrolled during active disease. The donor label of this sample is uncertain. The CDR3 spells CASSPAAGSNYGYTF. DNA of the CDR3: TGCGCCAGCAGCCCAGCGGCGGGGTCTAACTATGGCTACACCTTC.